This TCR beta chain is from a study of molecular identifiers for immune sequencing clone quantification. Study overall: Replicates split RNA from 20,000 or 100,000 naive CD8 cells five ways, and the researchers sequenced four portions. Points from the study as a whole: Molecules of identical TCR sharing a barcode could underestimate highly expanded clone sizes. Clones with over 20 RNA copies captured over 98% of effector molecules but under 1% of naive ones.

Using its own MiXCR run on the PCR reads, TCRdb lists one record per CDR3 protein. The sample holds 23,000 or so distinct CDR3 sequences, about 15% seen once. Trimming took off 4 bases at V and 3 bases at J, with 27 bases between the two ends. Germline CDR1 is SEHNR and CDR2 is FQNEAQ (reference sequence). This CDR3 has 19 residues. The sample holds many counts of this clonotype. The antigen remains undetermined. Sorting isolated naive CD8 T cells as CD8+CD4-CCR7+CD45RA+ events. The sequenced sample was naive CD8+ T cells from blood, with Jurkat cell RNA spiked in. Noted subset: FACS-sorted CD8+CD4-CCR7+CD45RA+ naive T cells. The origin of this receptor is a human donor in good health. Some libraries in this study had Jurkat cell RNA spiked in. The rearrangement links TRBV7-9 to TRBJ1-1; perhaps TRBD1 as D (5 bases). The DNA for the CDR3 is TGTGCCAGCAGCTCAACTAAACTACAGGAGGGCCGGTTGGACACTGAAGCTTTCTTT. This codes for CASSSTKLQEGRLDTEAFF.